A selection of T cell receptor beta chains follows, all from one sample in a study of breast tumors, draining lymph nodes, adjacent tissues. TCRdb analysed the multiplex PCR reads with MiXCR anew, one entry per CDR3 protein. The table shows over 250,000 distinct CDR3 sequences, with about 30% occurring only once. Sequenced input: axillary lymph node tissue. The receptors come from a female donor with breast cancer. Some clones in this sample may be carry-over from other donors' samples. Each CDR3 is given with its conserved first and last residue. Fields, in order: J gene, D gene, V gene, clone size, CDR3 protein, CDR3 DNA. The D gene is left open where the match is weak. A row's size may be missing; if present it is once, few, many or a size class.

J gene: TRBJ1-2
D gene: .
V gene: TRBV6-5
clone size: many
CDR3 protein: CASSYGLSGGYTF
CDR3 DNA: TGTGCCAGCAGTTACGGGCTAAGCGGTGGCTACACCTTC

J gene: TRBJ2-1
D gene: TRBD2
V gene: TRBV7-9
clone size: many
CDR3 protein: CASSRTPGLAYNEQFF
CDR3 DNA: TGTGCCAGCAGCCGAACCCCGGGACTAGCCTACAATGAGCAGTTCTTC

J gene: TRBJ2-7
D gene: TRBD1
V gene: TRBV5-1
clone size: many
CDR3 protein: CASSLAMDRGEEQYF
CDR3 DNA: TGCGCCAGCAGCTTGGCCATGGACAGGGGTGAAGAGCAGTACTTC

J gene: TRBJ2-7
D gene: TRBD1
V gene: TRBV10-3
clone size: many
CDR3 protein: CAIKGQGGHEQYF
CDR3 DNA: TGTGCCATCAAGGGACAGGGTGGGCACGAGCAGTACTTC

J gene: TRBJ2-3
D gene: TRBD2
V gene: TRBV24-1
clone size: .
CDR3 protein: CATSRTSGSTDTRYF
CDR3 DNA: TGTGCCACCAGCCGGACTAGCGGGAGCACAGATACGCGGTATTTT

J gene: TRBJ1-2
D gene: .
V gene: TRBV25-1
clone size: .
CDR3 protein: CASSYSDSRDGYTF
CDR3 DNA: TGTGCCAGCAGCTACAGCGATAGTCGCGATGGCTACACCTTC

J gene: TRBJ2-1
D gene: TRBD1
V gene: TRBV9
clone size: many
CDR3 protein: CASSPRQGTFNEQFF
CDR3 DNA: TGTGCCAGCAGCCCCCGACAGGGGACTTTTAATGAGCAGTTCTTC

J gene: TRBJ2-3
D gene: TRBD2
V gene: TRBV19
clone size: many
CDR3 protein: CASSRKRETDTQYF
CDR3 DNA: TGTGCCAGTAGCCGAAAGCGGGAGACAGATACGCAGTATTTT

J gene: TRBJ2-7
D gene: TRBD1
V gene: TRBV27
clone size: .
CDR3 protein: CASSLGQNYEQCF
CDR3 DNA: TGTGCCAGCAGTTTGGGACAGAACTACGAGCAGTGCTTC

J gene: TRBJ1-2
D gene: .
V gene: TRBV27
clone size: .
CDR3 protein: CASSPVKVGYGYTF
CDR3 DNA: TGTGCCAGCAGCCCTGTCAAAGTGGGCTATGGCTACACCTTC

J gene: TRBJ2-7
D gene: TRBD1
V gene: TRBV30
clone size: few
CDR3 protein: CAWEVWDRGTYEQYF
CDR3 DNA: TGTGCCTGGGAGGTTTGGGACAGGGGCACCTACGAGCAGTACTTC

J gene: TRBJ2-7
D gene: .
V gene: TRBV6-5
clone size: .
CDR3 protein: CASRRQTYEQYF
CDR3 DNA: TGTGCCAGCAGGCGACAGACCTACGAGCAGTACTTC

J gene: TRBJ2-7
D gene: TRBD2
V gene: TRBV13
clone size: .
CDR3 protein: CASSFGTSGYSYEQYF
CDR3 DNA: TGTGCCAGCAGCTTTGGGACTAGCGGGTACTCCTACGAGCAGTACTTC

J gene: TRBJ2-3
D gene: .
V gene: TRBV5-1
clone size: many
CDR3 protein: CATGQFFTDTQYF
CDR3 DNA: TGCGCCACCGGACAGTTCTTCACAGATACGCAGTATTTT

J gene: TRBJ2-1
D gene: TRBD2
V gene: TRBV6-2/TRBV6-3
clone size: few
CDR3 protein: CASSYVAGVNEQFF
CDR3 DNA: TGTGCCAGCAGTTATGTAGCGGGAGTCAATGAGCAGTTCTTC

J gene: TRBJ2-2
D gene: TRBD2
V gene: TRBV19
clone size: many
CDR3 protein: CASRAPGLAGRRDTGELFF
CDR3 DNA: TGTGCCAGTAGGGCCCCGGGACTAGCGGGAAGGCGGGACACCGGGGAGCTGTTTTTT

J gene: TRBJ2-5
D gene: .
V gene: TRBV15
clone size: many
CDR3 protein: CATSRALQETQYF
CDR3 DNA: TGTGCCACCAGCAGAGCTCTCCAAGAGACCCAGTACTTC

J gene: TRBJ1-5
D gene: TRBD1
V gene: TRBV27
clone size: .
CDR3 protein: CASSSGGGHHGNQPQHF
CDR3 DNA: TGTGCCAGCAGTTCGGGAGGGGGCCATCATGGGAATCAGCCCCAGCATTTC

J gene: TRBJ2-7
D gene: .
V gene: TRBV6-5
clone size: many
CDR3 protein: CASSYGSLYEQYF
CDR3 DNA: TGTGCCAGCAGTTACGGGTCCCTATACGAGCAGTACTTC

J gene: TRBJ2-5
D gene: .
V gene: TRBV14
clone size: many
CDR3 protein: CASSHGETQYF
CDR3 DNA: TGTGCCAGCAGCCACGGTGAGACCCAGTACTTC

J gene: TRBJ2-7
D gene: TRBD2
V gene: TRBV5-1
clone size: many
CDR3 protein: CASSSGGEGEQYF
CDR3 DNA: TGCGCCAGCAGCTCTGGCGGGGAGGGGGAGCAGTACTTC

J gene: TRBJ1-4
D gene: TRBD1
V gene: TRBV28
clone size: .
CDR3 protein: CASSRQGYNEELFF
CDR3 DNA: TGTGCCAGCAGTCGACAGGGGTACAATGAAGAACTGTTTTTT

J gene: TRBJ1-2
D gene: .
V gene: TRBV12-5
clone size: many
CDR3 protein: CASGLTLSGVYGYTF
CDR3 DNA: TGTGCTAGTGGTTTGACCCTATCAGGGGTTTATGGCTACACCTTC

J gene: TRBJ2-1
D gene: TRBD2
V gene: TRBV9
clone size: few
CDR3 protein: CASSQGGLAMYLTSYNEQFF
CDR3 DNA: TGTGCCAGCAGTCAGGGTGGACTAGCGATGTATCTGACCTCCTACAATGAGCAGTTCTTC

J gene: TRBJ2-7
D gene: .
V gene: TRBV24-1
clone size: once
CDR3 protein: CASSLIQANYEQYF
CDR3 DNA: TGTGCCAGCAGTTTAATCCAGGCTAACTACGAGCAGTACTTC

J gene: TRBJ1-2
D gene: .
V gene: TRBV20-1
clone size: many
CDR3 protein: CSARDGGMRYGYTF
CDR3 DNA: TGCAGTGCTAGAGATGGGGGTATGAGGTATGGCTACACCTTC

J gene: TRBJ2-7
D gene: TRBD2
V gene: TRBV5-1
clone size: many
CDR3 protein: CASSTRLAGANEQYF
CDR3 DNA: TGCGCCAGCAGCACAAGACTAGCGGGAGCCAACGAGCAGTACTTC

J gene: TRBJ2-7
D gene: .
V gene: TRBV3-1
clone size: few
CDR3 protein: CASSRRTDGSEQYF
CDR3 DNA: TGTGCCAGCAGCCGACGGACAGACGGCTCCGAGCAGTACTTC

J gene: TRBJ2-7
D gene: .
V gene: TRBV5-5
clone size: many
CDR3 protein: CASSQRDISYEQYF
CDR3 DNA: TGTGCCAGCAGCCAAAGGGACATCTCCTACGAGCAGTACTTC

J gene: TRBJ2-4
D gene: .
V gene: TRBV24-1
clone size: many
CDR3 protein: CATSETIQGIQYF
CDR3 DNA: TGTGCCACCAGTGAGACAATACAAGGCATTCAGTACTTC

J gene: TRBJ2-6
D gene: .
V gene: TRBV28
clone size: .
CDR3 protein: CASSPHSGANVLTF
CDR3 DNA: TGTGCCAGCAGCCCTCACTCTGGGGCCAACGTCCTGACTTTC

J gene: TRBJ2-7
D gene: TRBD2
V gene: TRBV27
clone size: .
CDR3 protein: CASSLGGRRNKQYF
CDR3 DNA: TGTGCCAGCAGTTTAGGCGGGAGAAGGAACAAGCAGTACTTC